What follows are 9 T cell receptor beta chains derived from one specimen sequenced in a study of shared clonotypes between healthy human individuals. Method: immunoSEQ multiplex PCR; TCRdb's copy keeps in-frame clones and lacks some. The repertoire has about 2.3 million clones, about nine tenths of them found once; the top ten carry 0.37%. Input material: naive CD4+ T cells from PBMCs. The subset is: CD45RA+ positively selected. These TCRs come from a man between 18 and 35 years old in good health. Some clones in this sample may be carry-over from other donors' samples.

This chain links TRBV23-1 with TRBJ1-5; D ambiguous. TRBV23-1 is an ORF; its function is uncertain. This CDR3 spans 15 amino acids. The V end was cut by 6 bases, the J end by 0 bases, with 12 bases between. CDR3 bases: TGCGCCAGCAGAACCGGGGAAGATAGCAATCAGCCCCAGCATTTT. It encodes CASRTGEDSNQPQHF.

The chain combines TRBV6-5 with TRBJ2-2; 9 nucleotides align to TRBD1. Germline trimming cut 11 bases from V and 6 bases from J; bases unmatched to any gene: 7. CDR1 and CDR2 (germline): MNHEY, SVGAGI. There are 13 residues in the CDR3. CDR3 DNA: TGTGCCGCTACAGGGGGCTCGTCCGGGGAGCTGTTTTTT. Translated, it gives CAATGGSSGELFF.

CDR3 protein: CASKQGAKNIQYF. The CDR3 DNA reads TGTGCCAGCAAACAGGGAGCCAAAAACATTCAGTACTTC. The chain recombines TRBV21-1 with TRBJ2-4; the table's D call TRBD1 went unverified against the DNA. TRBV21-1 is described as a pseudogene. The length of the CDR3 is 13 residues.

V and J are TRBV9 and TRBJ2-1; D is undetermined. CDR3 length: 16 residues. Germline lookup yields CDR1 SGDLS and CDR2 YYNGEE. Trimming removed 1 base from V and 0 bases from J, with 11 bases in between. The CDR3 is CASSVKQLSSYNEQFF. Written as DNA, the CDR3 is TGTGCCAGCAGCGTAAAACAGCTGAGCTCCTACAATGAGCAGTTCTTC.

The J gene is TRBJ2-2, the V gene TRBV9; TRBD2 aligns across 8 bases. V was pared by 2 bases and J by 5 bases, with 11 bases of the junction left unmatched. Germline CDR1 is SGDLS and CDR2 is YYNGEE. The CDR3 covers 17 residues. DNA of the CDR3: TGTGCCAGCAGCGTTAGTTCCCCTAGCGGGTCTACCGGGGAGCTGTTTTTT. Protein: CASSVSSPSGSTGELFF.

The sample holds one count of this clone. V gene TRBV19 combines with J gene TRBJ2-3; 11 bases are shared with TRBD2. CDR3 size: 17 residues. J gave up 5 bases and V 3 bases, and 10 bases lay outside the gene matches. CDR1 LNHDA and CDR2 SQIVND come from the germline V gene (reference sequence). The CDR3 coding sequence is TGTGCCAGTAGTATTAGCGGGAGGGCCTTTGGGGGAGATACGCAGTATTTT. It yields the protein CASSISGRAFGGDTQYF.

This sequence joins TRBV4-1 and TRBJ2-4; no firm D call. Trimming took 5 bases from V and 1 from J, leaving 18 bases between them. CDR3 length equals 17 residues. Germline V gene data show CDR1 as MGHRA and CDR2 as YSYEKL. The CDR3 loop reads CASSETGPLGAKNIQYF. In DNA, the CDR3 is TGCGCCAGCAGCGAGACCGGGCCCCTAGGGGCCAAAAACATTCAGTACTTC.

V is TRBV28 and J is TRBJ1-6; 8 bases match TRBD1. Per the germline V gene, CDR1 is MDHEN and CDR2 is SYDVKM. The CDR3 spans 15 residues. The ends lost 8 bases at V and 0 bases at J; junction bases unmatched: 3. This CDR3 is CASRQGSSYNSPLHF. The CDR3 coding sequence is TGTGCCAGCCGACAGGGGAGCTCCTATAATTCACCCCTCCACTTT. The full variable domain, with the rest looked up from reference TRBV28 and TRBJ1-6, is DVKVTQSSRYLVKRTGEKVFLECVQDMDHENMFWYRQDPGLGLRLIYFSYDVKMKEKGDIPEGYSVSREKKERFSLILESASTNQTSMYLCASRQGSSYNSPLHFGNGTRLTVT.

The chain combines TRBV2 with TRBJ2-5; 11 nucleotides line up with TRBD1. This CDR3 has 14 residues. The V gene's germline CDR1 is SNHLY and CDR2 FYNNEI. The V segment lost 6 bases and the J segment 5 bases; nucleotides outside the gene matches: 5. The chain's CDR3 is CASRAGTGGETQYF. The CDR3 nucleotides read TGTGCCAGCAGAGCCGGGACAGGGGGGGAGACCCAGTACTTC.